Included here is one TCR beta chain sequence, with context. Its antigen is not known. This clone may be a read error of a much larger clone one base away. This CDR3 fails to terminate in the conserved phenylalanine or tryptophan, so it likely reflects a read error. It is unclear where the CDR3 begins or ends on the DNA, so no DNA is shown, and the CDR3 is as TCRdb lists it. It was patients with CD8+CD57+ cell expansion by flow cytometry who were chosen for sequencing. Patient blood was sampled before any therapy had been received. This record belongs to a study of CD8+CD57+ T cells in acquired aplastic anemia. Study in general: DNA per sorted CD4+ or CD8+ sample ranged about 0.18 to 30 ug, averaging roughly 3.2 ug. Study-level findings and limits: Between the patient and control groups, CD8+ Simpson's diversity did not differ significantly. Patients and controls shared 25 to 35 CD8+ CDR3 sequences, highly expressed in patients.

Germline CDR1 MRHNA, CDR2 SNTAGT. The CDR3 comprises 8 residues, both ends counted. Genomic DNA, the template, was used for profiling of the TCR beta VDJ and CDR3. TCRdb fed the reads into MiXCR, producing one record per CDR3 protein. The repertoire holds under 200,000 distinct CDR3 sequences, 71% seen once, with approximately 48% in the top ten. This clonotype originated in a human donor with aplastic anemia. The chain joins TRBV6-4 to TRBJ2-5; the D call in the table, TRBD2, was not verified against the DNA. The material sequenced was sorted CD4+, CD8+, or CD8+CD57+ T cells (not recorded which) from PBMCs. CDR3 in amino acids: CASGGDSG.